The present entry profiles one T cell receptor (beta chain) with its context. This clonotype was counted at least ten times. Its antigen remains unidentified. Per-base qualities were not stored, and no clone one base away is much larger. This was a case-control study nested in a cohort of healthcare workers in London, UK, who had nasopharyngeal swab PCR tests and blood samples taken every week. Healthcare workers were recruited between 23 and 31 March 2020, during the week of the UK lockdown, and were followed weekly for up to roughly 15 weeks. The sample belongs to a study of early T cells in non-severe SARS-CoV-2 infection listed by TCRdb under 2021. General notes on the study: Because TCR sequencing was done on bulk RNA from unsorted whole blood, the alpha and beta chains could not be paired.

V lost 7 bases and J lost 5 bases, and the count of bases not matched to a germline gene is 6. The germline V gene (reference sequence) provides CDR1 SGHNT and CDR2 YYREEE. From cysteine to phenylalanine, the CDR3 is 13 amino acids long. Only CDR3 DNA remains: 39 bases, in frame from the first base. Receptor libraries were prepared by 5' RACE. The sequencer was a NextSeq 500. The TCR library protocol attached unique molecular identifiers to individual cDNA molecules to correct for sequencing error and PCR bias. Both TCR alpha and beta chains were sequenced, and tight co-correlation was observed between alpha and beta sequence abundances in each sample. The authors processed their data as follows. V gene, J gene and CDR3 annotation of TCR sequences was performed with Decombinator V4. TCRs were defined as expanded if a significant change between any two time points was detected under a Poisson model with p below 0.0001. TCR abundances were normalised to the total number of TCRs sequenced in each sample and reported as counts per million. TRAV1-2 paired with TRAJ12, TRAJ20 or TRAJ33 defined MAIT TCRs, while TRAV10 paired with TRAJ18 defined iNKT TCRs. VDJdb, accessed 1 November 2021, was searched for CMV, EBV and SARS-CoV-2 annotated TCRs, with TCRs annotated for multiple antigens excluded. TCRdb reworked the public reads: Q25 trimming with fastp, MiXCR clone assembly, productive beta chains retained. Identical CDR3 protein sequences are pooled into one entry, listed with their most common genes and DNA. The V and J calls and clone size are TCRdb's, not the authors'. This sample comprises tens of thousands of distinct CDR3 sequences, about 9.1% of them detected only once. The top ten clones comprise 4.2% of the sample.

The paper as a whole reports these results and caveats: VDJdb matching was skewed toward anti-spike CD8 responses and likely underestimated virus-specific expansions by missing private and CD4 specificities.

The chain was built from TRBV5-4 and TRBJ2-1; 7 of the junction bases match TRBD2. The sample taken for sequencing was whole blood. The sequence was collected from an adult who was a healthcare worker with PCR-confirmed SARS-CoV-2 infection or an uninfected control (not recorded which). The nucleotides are TGTGCCAGCGGGAGGGAGTACAACAATGAGCAGTTCTTC. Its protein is CASGREYNNEQFF.